This TCR beta chain was sequenced during a study of T-cell reconstitution after alpha-beta-depleted transplantation in children. The study's findings and limits: The authors attributed T-cell counts and diversity one year after transplant mostly to newly produced T cells. Several hundred graft clones that had expanded were reportedly the source of alpha-beta T cells about two months after transplant. Recipient T cells and thymic progenitors that survived gave rise to the high TCRbeta diversity observed at day 60 in some patients.

Germline CDR1 and CDR2: SGHRS and YFSETQ. Trimming left V 0 bases short and J 10 bases short, with 14 bases between. The CDR3 extends over 13 amino acids. Unique molecular identifiers were incorporated during preparation of the TCRbeta library. TCRdb re-called the PCR reads through MiXCR, storing one row per CDR3 protein. The sample includes around 490,000 distinct CDR3 sequences, about an eighth of them seen just once. A remark on this clonotype: Its specificity is not known.

The sequence was collected from a female patient between 2 and 15 years old who had a stem cell transplant for aplastic anemia, so the T cells may come from the graft donor. The sample was PBMCs, mostly from graft donor cells, taken 180 days after TCRalphabeta/CD19-depleted stem cell transplant. V usage is TRBV5-1 and J usage is TRBJ2-7; tentatively, D is TRBD1 (5 bases). The CDR3 region is CASSLEGAPRQYF. The CDR3 coding sequence is TGCGCCAGCAGCTTGGAAGGGGCGCCGCGTCAGTACTTC.